A selection of T cell receptor beta chains follows, all from one sample in a study of shared clonotypes between healthy human individuals. The assay was immunoSEQ multiplex PCR, and TCRdb's table has in-frame clones only and misses some. The sample comprises 2 million to 2.5 million clones, 85% to 95% of which are singletons, and around 0.4% rests with the top ten. Sequences were obtained from naive CD4+ T cells from PBMCs. These receptors came from a young man in good health. Some clones in this sample may be carry-over from other donors' samples. CDR3s include the opening cysteine and the closing phenylalanine or tryptophan. The D gene is left open where the match is weak. The size entry is marked missing in some rows and otherwise reads once, few, many or a size class.

clone_size	d_call	v_call	j_call	cdr3_length	cdr3_nt	cdr3_aa
NA	NA	TRBV7-8	TRBJ2-5	14	TGTGCCAGCAGCTTACGGCGGGACCAGGAGACCCAGTACTTC	CASSLRRDQETQYF
NA	TRBD1	TRBV5-4	TRBJ2-7	12	TGTGCCACCTCCGGGACAGCCTACGAGCAGTACTTC	CATSGTAYEQYF
NA	TRBD1	TRBV19	TRBJ2-7	13	TGTGCCAGTGGCGGCAGGGGGTCCTACGAGCAGTACTTC	CASGGRGSYEQYF
once	NA	TRBV7-9	TRBJ2-1	15	TGTGCCAGCAGAGTGCCGGGGCCGACCTACAATGAGCAGTTCTTC	CASRVPGPTYNEQFF
NA	TRBD1	TRBV18	TRBJ2-1	16	TGTGCCAGCTCACCTACTACAGGGGGCAGCGGCAATGAGCAGTTCTTC	CASSPTTGGSGNEQFF
NA	TRBD1	TRBV28	TRBJ2-1	18	TGTGCCAGCAGATACAGAGCCCCCGACAGGGGCTCCTACAATGAGCAGTTCTTC	CASRYRAPDRGSYNEQFF
NA	TRBD2	TRBV7-2	TRBJ2-7	16	TGTGCCAGCAGCCTGGGGGTAGCGGGCGGGACCTACGAGCAGTACTTC	CASSLGVAGGTYEQYF
once	NA	TRBV9	TRBJ2-3	14	TGTGCCAGCAGCGTAGATAGCCGCACAGATACGCAGTATTTT	CASSVDSRTDTQYF
NA	TRBD2	TRBV5-1	TRBJ2-5	16	TGCGCCAGCAGCTTCGGGCTAGCGGGAGGGGAGGAGACCCAGTACTTC	CASSFGLAGGEETQYF
NA	NA	TRBV2	TRBJ1-1	13	TGTGCCAGCAGTCCAGGGAGGAACACTGAAGCTTTCTTT	CASSPGRNTEAFF
NA	NA	TRBV2	TRBJ1-5	15	TGTGCCAGCAGTGAAATGGTAGGAATCAATCAGCCCCAGCATTTT	CASSEMVGINQPQHF
NA	NA	TRBV6-5	TRBJ2-2	15	TGTGCCAGCAGCCGGACTGCCGCGAACACCGGGGAGCTGTTTTTT	CASSRTAANTGELFF
NA	NA	TRBV30	TRBJ2-7	16	TGTGCCTGGGGGACCGCCCAACGGGGTTGGCCCTCCGAGCAGTACTTC	CAWGTAQRGWPSEQYF